This T cell receptor beta chain was sequenced in a study of T cell changes during pregnancy in multiple sclerosis. Sequenced by immunoSEQ multiplex PCR; TCRdb stores in-frame clones only, minus some. This sample has about 60,000 clones; around 93% occur once, and the top ten carry approximately 3.5%. CDR1 is MNHNS and CDR2 is SASEGT in the germline V gene. This CDR3 comprises 15 residues. The ends were cut back, 3 bases at V and 2 bases at J, with 14 bases in the middle. The receptor was isolated from a female donor with multiple sclerosis, enrolled in a pregnancy study. The chain carries TRBV6-1 and TRBJ2-7, with a tentative D call TRBD2 (6 bases). The sample in question was CD8+ T cells from peripheral blood mononuclear cells, obtained in the second trimester of pregnancy. The CDR3 sequence is CASSETTSFTYEQYF. CDR3 sequence (DNA): TGTGCCAGCAGTGAGACGACTAGTTTTACCTACGAGCAGTACTTC.